The text below deals with one T cell receptor beta chain. Its antigen remains unidentified. This entry comes from a study of beta chain features in type 1 diabetes. Whole-study findings and limits: Researchers caution that PCR might favor shorter templates, equally among patients and controls. When Type 1 diabetes patients were examined, their TCRB CDR3s proved moderately but significantly shorter in all four CD4+ subsets.

Expressed TCRB transcripts got sequenced, as all isolated RNA was reverse transcribed. Some 3.8 million reads, on average, came from each naive, central memory and regulatory T cell sample. The protocol was immunoSEQ multiplex PCR, while the TCRdb copy is restricted to in-frame clones and leaves out a portion. The sample contains over 150,000 clones, 7.5% to 10% of which appear only once. V gave up 4 bases and J gave up 16 bases; unmatched junction bases: 15. CDR1 and CDR2 (germline): SGHDT, YYEEEE. CDR3 length equals 14 residues. J is TRBJ2-1 and V is TRBV5-6, with 9 nucleotides matching TRBD1. This clonotype originated in a man younger than 35 in good health. Material: central memory CD4+ T cells from blood. CDR3 amino acids: CASSEVPGQGWEFF. The CDR3, as DNA: TGTGCCAGCAGCGAGGTCCCGGGACAGGGTTGGGAATTCTTC.